This is a list of T cell receptor beta chains from one sample in a study of cytomegalovirus exposure and HLA in healthy donors. The data were produced by immunoSEQ multiplex PCR, yet TCRdb's version contains in-frame clones alone and is incomplete. Found here are roughly 140,000 clones; the top ten clones hold about 0.96%. Input material: PBMCs. The receptor set was obtained from a male donor in good health and CMV-seronegative. CDR3s include the opening cysteine and the closing phenylalanine or tryptophan. Fields, in order: D gene, CDR3 length, J gene, V gene, CDR3 DNA, CDR3 protein. A D gene is named only where the DNA matches it firmly.

>NA|14|TRBJ2-1|TRBV5-4
TGTGCCAGCAGCTTGGTGGTGTTAGCCAATGAGCAGTTCTTC
CASSLVVLANEQFF
>NA|12|TRBJ2-7|TRBV4-2
TGTGCCAGCAGCCAGGACAGTTACGAGCAGTACTTC
CASSQDSYEQYF
>TRBD2|17|TRBJ2-3|TRBV11-2
TGTGCCAGCAGCTTGGGACTAGCGGGGGGCTCAACAGATACGCAGTATTTT
CASSLGLAGGSTDTQYF
>NA|14|TRBJ1-1|TRBV5-8
TGTGCCAGCAGCGCCTGGGGAGTGAACACTGAAGCTTTCTTT
CASSAWGVNTEAFF
>TRBD1|16|TRBJ1-5|TRBV28
TGTGCCAGCAGTTCGATTGACAGGGGGCCGGTTCAGCCCCAGCATTTT
CASSSIDRGPVQPQHF
>NA|13|TRBJ1-2|TRBV7-6
TGTGCCAGCAGCCCCGGGACCGGGAGAGGCTACACCTTC
CASSPGTGRGYTF
>TRBD1|14|TRBJ1-2|TRBV11-2
TGTGCCAGCAGCCTACTGGGACAGGTCTATGGCTACACCTTC
CASSLLGQVYGYTF
>TRBD1|14|TRBJ1-6|TRBV6-5
TGTGCCAGCAGGGGACAGGGCGTACATTCACCCCTCCACTTT
CASRGQGVHSPLHF
>NA|11|TRBJ2-2|TRBV27
TGTGCCAGCGGCCTCACCGGGGAGCTGTTTTTT
CASGLTGELFF
>NA|12|TRBJ2-3|TRBV27
TGTGCCAGCAGTTCCATCACAGATACGCAGTATTTT
CASSSITDTQYF
>NA|14|TRBJ1-3|TRBV30
TGTGCCCGCAGCGCGATTGACTCTGGAAACACCATATATTTT
CARSAIDSGNTIYF
>NA|14|TRBJ1-1|TRBV6-1
TGTGCCAGCAGTGGACAGGCAACGAACACTGAAGCTTTCTTT
CASSGQATNTEAFF
>NA|14|TRBJ2-7|TRBV7-2
TGTGCCAGCAGCAGCCGGATTGGCGGGGCCGAGCAGTACTTC
CASSSRIGGAEQYF
>NA|15|TRBJ2-7|TRBV6-5
TGTGCCAGCAGCCCCTCCCGACTCTCTGGCAACGAGCAGTACTTC
CASSPSRLSGNEQYF
>NA|16|TRBJ2-1|TRBV6-6
TGTGCCAGCAGTAGTGGAAGCGGGCCCTCCTACAATGAGCAGTTCTTC
CASSSGSGPSYNEQFF
>NA|16|TRBJ1-4|TRBV5-1
TGCGCCAGGGGGATGGGGCAGACTGCAACTAATGAAAAACTGTTTTTT
CARGMGQTATNEKLFF
>NA|13|TRBJ1-5|TRBV19
TGTGCCTCTGGTTGGGGAGTCAATCAGCCCCAGCATTTT
CASGWGVNQPQHF
>NA|14|TRBJ2-7|TRBV5-1
TGCGCCAGCAGCTTGGCCGGGGAACCCTACGAGCAGTACTTC
CASSLAGEPYEQYF
>TRBD1|17|TRBJ2-2|TRBV15
TGTGCCACCAGCAGGGGCAACAGGGGCGGGTTTCTCAGGGAGCTGTTTTTT
CATSRGNRGGFLRELFF
>TRBD1|15|TRBJ2-7|TRBV6-5
TGTGCCAGCAGTTACCGACAGGGGCCCTCCTACGAGCAGTACTTC
CASSYRQGPSYEQYF
>NA|14|TRBJ2-7|TRBV21-1
TGTGCCAGCAGCGGTCGACAGTTCGGCTACGAGCAGTACTTC
CASSGRQFGYEQYF
>NA|17|TRBJ1-4|TRBV2
TGTGCCAGCAGTGAATGGGGGACTTCATCAACTAATGAAAAACTGTTTTTT
CASSEWGTSSTNEKLFF
>TRBD1|13|TRBJ2-5|TRBV30
TGTGCCGGCGACAGGGGGCGGCAAGAGACCCAGTACTTC
CAGDRGRQETQYF
>NA|17|TRBJ2-7|TRBV11-1
TGTGCCAGCAGCATCCAACCGGGACACCGAAGCTCCTACGAGCAGTACTTC
CASSIQPGHRSSYEQYF
>NA|15|TRBJ1-5|TRBV7-2
TGTGCCAGCAGCTTGAGACAGTATAGCAATCAGCCCCAGCATTTT
CASSLRQYSNQPQHF
>NA|16|TRBJ2-7|TRBV14
TGTGCCAGCAGCCCACCCGGACGGAGGAGCTCCTACGAGCAGTACTTC
CASSPPGRRSSYEQYF
>TRBD1|14|TRBJ2-2|TRBV30
TGTGCCTGGAGTGTAGGGGGCGGCACCGGGGAGCTGTTTTTT
CAWSVGGGTGELFF
>TRBD1|14|TRBJ2-3|TRBV6-1
TGTGTCACAGCAGGGGACAGGGGAACAGATACGCAGTATTTT
CVTAGDRGTDTQYF
>TRBD2|14|TRBJ2-7|TRBV7-9
TGTGCCAGCAGCTTCCCGGGAGGGCTGCACGAGCAGTACTTC
CASSFPGGLHEQYF
>NA|12|TRBJ2-7|TRBV9
TGTGCCAGCAGCGTAGAGACGGGCGAGCAGTACTTC
CASSVETGEQYF
>NA|11|TRBJ1-4|TRBV30
TGTGCCTGGAGCGGGTCTGAAAAACTGTTTTTT
CAWSGSEKLFF
>NA|13|TRBJ1-1|TRBV18
TGTGCCAGCTCGACCACAGGCGACACTGAAGCTTTCTTT
CASSTTGDTEAFF
>NA|13|TRBJ1-2|TRBV29-1
TGCAGCGTGGAAGAAAGCCAGGGAAATGGCTACACCTTC
CSVEESQGNGYTF
>TRBD2|17|TRBJ2-3|TRBV6-4
TGTGCCAGCAGTGTTGGGTTAGCGGGGGCCTTCACAGATACGCAGTATTTT
CASSVGLAGAFTDTQYF
>TRBD1|16|TRBJ1-4|TRBV6-5
TGTGCCAGCAGTTACTCGAAACAGGGGATAGGGGAAAAACTGTTTTTT
CASSYSKQGIGEKLFF
>TRBD1|12|TRBJ1-1|TRBV29-1
TGCAGCGTTGCGGGGGGGACAGCAGAAGCTTTCTTT
CSVAGGTAEAFF
>NA|14|TRBJ1-1|TRBV5-4
TGTGCCAGCAGCCCTGACAGTGGGAACACTGAAGCTTTCTTT
CASSPDSGNTEAFF
>TRBD2|13|TRBJ2-1|TRBV29-1
TGCAGCGTTGAAGGTAGCGGGAGAGGCGAGCAGTTCTTC
CSVEGSGRGEQFF
>NA|15|TRBJ1-2|TRBV4-3
TGCGCCAGCAGCCAAGAGAGCTCAGGGGATTCTGGCTACACCTTC
CASSQESSGDSGYTF
>TRBD2|16|TRBJ2-1|TRBV9
TGTGCCAGCAGCGTCCTCGGCGGGGGGACCAACAATGAGCAGTTCTTC
CASSVLGGGTNNEQFF
>TRBD2|14|TRBJ2-7|TRBV27
TGTGCCAGCTTCACTAGCGGGAGGGCCAACGAGCAGTACTTC
CASFTSGRANEQYF
>TRBD2|15|TRBJ2-7|TRBV15
TGTGCCACCAGCAGAGATAGGACTAGCGGTTACGAGCAGTACTTC
CATSRDRTSGYEQYF
>TRBD1|15|TRBJ2-7|TRBV18
TGTGCCAGCTCACTCGACCGACAGGGGAGTCACGAGCAGTACTTC
CASSLDRQGSHEQYF
>NA|12|TRBJ2-5|TRBV5-6
TGTGCCAGCAAACAGTACCAAGAGACCCAGTACTTC
CASKQYQETQYF
>TRBD2|15|TRBJ2-7|TRBV4-3
TGCGCCAGCAGCCACTTACGGACTAGTGTTACCGAGCAGTACTTC
CASSHLRTSVTEQYF
>NA|14|TRBJ1-1|TRBV10-1
TGCGCCAGCAGTTCGACAGCGTCGAACACTGAAGCTTTCTTT
CASSSTASNTEAFF
>NA|13|TRBJ1-1|TRBV19
TGTGCCAGTAGTATCACGGGGGGATTCGAAGCTTTCTTT
CASSITGGFEAFF
>TRBD1|15|TRBJ2-1|TRBV9
TGTGCCAGCAGCGGTCCGAGACAGGGGTTCAATGAGCAGTTCTTC
CASSGPRQGFNEQFF
>TRBD1|14|TRBJ2-1|TRBV29-1
TGCAGCGTTCTTATAGGGACAGTTTACAATGAGCAGTTCTTC
CSVLIGTVYNEQFF